This T cell receptor beta chain appears in the sequencing data of a study of response to subunit inactivated influenza vaccine. This clonotype was recorded at least ten times. TCRdb reanalysed the RT-PCR reads using MiXCR and keeps one entry per CDR3 protein. The data contain under 750,000 distinct CDR3 sequences, about 11% of them singletons. This CDR3 comprises 12 residues. V lost 4 bases, J lost 5 bases, and 7 bases lay in between. Germline V gene lookup returns CDR1 SGHTA and CDR2 FQGNSA. This chain links TRBV7-2 with TRBJ2-3; D is undetermined. Sequenced material: PBMCs from blood, taken on the day of vaccination. This TCR derives from a middle-aged man who received an inactivated influenza vaccine. CDR3 protein: CASSSLKDTQYF. CDR3 bases: TGTGCCAGCAGCTCACTAAAAGATACGCAGTATTTT.